One sample yielded the 4 T cell receptor beta chains listed below, sequenced in a study of blood T cell repertoires in COVID-19. The data were produced by immunoSEQ multiplex PCR, yet TCRdb's version contains in-frame clones alone and is incomplete. The data contain 200,000 to 300,000 clones, roughly nine tenths of them singletons. What was sequenced was PBMCs or T cells enriched from blood (not recorded which). All receptors come from a woman between 18 and 29 years old who had recovered from COVID-19.

The V call is TRBV4-1, the J call TRBJ1-3; D unclear. Germline V gives CDR1 MGHRA, CDR2 YSYEKL. The V end was cut by 4 bases, the J end by 2 bases, with 15 bases between. This CDR3 region has 16 residues. The CDR3 spells CASSPQPDTTGNTIYF. In DNA form, the CDR3 reads TGCGCCAGCAGCCCCCAACCAGACACGACTGGAAACACCATATATTTT.

V usage is TRBV29-1 and J usage is TRBJ1-5, with 10 nucleotides matching TRBD1. CDR1 is SQVTM, CDR2 ANQGSEA, per germline. The CDR3 runs 16 residues. With V trimmed by 6 bases and J by 1 base, 9 bases remained unmatched. CDR3 residues: CSVLGTGDGSNQPQHF. The CDR3 DNA follows: TGCAGCGTCCTCGGGACAGGGGATGGAAGCAATCAGCCCCAGCATTTT. The full variable domain, its missing parts supplied by reference TRBV29-1 and TRBJ1-5, is SAVISQKPSRDICQRGTSLTIQCQVDSQVTMMFWYRQQPGQSLTLIATANQGSEATYESGFVIDKFPISRPNLTFSTLTVSNMSPEDSSIYLCSVLGTGDGSNQPQHFGDGTRLSIL.

This chain connects TRBV11-2 to TRBJ2-7; D is perhaps TRBD2 (5 bases). With 7 bases removed from V and 4 bases from J, the gap between germline ends came to 14 bases. The CDR3 consists of 13 residues. Germline-derived CDR1 and CDR2 are SGHAT and FQNNGV. CDR3 coding DNA: TGTGCCAGCATCAGGATGGCGGGTTACGAGCAGTACTTC. It codes for CASIRMAGYEQYF. Variable domain in full (rest from reference TRBV11-2 and TRBJ2-7): EAGVAQSPRYKIIEKRQSVAFWCNPISGHATLYWYQQILGQGPKLLIQFQNNGVVDDSQLPKDRFSAERLKGVDSTLKIQPAKLEDSAVYLCASIRMAGYEQYFGPGTRLTVT.

V usage is TRBV19 and J usage is TRBJ2-7; 8 bases align to TRBD1. The CDR3 loop spans 17 amino acids. The J segment lost 3 bases and the V segment lost 2 bases, leaving 12 bases of the junction unmatched. The germline V gene encodes CDR1 LNHDA and CDR2 SQIVND (reference sequence). The CDR3 protein is CASSILPGGGRSYEQYF. Written as DNA, the CDR3 is TGTGCCAGTAGTATATTGCCAGGGGGCGGTCGGAGCTACGAGCAGTACTTC.